The clone carrying this T cell receptor beta chain was seen a handful of times. Its antigen is undetermined. Researchers prepared the TCRbeta library using unique molecular identifiers, the study reports. TCRdb ran MiXCR on the PCR reads and lists one entry per CDR3 protein. Of a few hundred thousand distinct CDR3 sequences listed, 7.5% to 9% were seen once; the top ten hold approximately 9.1%. This sample stems from a study of T-cell reconstitution after alpha-beta-depleted transplantation in children. General study findings and limits: Hyperexpanded clones declined; after one year, newly produced T cells mostly supplied diversity. Several hundred expanded graft clones reportedly gave rise to the alpha-beta T cells present about two months after transplant. After transplant, high TCRbeta diversity at day 60 in some patients arose from surviving recipient T cells and thymic progenitors.

The germline V gene encodes CDR1 SGHRS and CDR2 YFSETQ. The CDR3 consists of 13 residues. The ends were cut back, 4 bases at V and 3 bases at J, with 10 bases in the middle. The TCR comes from a female patient between 2 and 15 years old who had a stem cell transplant for Fanconi anemia, so the T cells may come from the graft donor. Material: peripheral blood, obtained 360 days after TCRalphabeta/CD19-depleted stem cell transplant. The V and J genes are TRBV5-1 and TRBJ1-1; possible D gene TRBD1, 5 bases. The CDR3 DNA sequence: TGCGCCAGCAGCCTGGGGGTGGACACTGAAGCTTTCTTT. It codes for CASSLGVDTEAFF.